The TCR beta chain under discussion was sequenced for a study of OX40 agonist ivuxolimab in advanced cancers. The CDR3 spans 13 residues. Germline CDR1 is MNHEY and CDR2 is SMNVEV (reference sequence). V dropped 4 bases and J dropped 8; count of bases not matched to a gene: 7. This clone has just a few counts. Data came from immunoSEQ multiplex PCR; TCRdb stores just in-frame clones and leaves some out. The sample has about 58,000 clones, more than 75% seen once. The sample consisted of CD4+ or CD8+ T cells sorted from blood, taken in a trial of the OX40 agonist ivuxolimab. The chain has TRBV27 and TRBJ1-2, with 7 bases that match TRBD1. The TCR comes from an adult with an advanced solid tumor such as melanoma, head and neck, liver or kidney cancer. CDR3 coding DNA: TGTGCCAGCAGTTATACAGGGGTCCGGGGCTACACCTTC. This translates into CASSYTGVRGYTF.